The present entry profiles one T cell receptor beta chain with its context. Germline lookup yields CDR1 MDHEN and CDR2 SYDVKM. This CDR3 has 13 residues. Trimming took 3 bases from V and 6 from J, leaving 11 bases between them. This entry is derived from a study of shared clonotypes between healthy human individuals. An even split of each subset's genomic DNA across several immunoSEQ plates was performed. For unsorted PBMC, 300 ng DNA per replicate equaled tens of thousands of T cell genomes. Using ten immunoSEQ deep assay plates, investigators sequenced unsorted PBMC DNA. The table came from immunoSEQ multiplex PCR; TCRdb's copy has only in-frame clones and leaves some out. The profile shows about 450,000 clones, roughly three quarters of them singletons.

The sequenced sample consisted of PBMCs. The TCR was taken from a woman aged 40 to 50 in good health. Some clones in this sample may be carry-over from other donors' samples. This chain links TRBV28 with TRBJ1-1, with D uncertain. CDR3 residues: CASSLRQLAEAFF. As DNA, the CDR3 is TGTGCCAGCAGTTTGCGGCAGCTCGCTGAAGCTTTCTTT.